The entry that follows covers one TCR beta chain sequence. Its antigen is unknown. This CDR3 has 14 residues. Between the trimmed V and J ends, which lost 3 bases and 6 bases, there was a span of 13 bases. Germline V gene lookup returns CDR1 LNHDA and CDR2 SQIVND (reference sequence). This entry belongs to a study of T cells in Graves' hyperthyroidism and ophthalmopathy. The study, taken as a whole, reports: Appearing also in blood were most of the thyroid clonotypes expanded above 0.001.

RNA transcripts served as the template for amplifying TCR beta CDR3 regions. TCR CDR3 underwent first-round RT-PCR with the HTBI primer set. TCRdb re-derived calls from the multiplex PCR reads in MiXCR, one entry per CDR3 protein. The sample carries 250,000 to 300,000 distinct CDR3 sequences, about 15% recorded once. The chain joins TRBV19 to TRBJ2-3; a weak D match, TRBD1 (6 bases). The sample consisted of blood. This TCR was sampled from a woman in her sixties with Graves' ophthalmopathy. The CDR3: CASSIETGGDTQYF. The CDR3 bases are TGTGCCAGTAGTATTGAGACAGGTGGGGATACGCAGTATTTT.